The clone carrying this TCR beta chain has more than one count but fewer than ten. Its antigen is unknown. Clones were sequenced by immunoSEQ multiplex PCR, and TCRdb holds only the in-frame ones, with some missing. This table has roughly 140,000 clones, around nine tenths appearing once. The data were taken from a study of cytomegalovirus exposure and HLA in healthy donors. Study-wide results and limits: In vitro testing confirmed three CMV-associated chains as specific for CMV antigens.

The donors were members of the validation cohort comprising some 130 subjects, separate from the approximately 630-subject first cohort. The V gene lost 6 bases and the J gene lost 5 bases, with 20 bases spanning the gap. The germline V gene has CDR1 MNHEY and CDR2 SMNVEV (reference sequence). This CDR3 comprises 15 residues. This rearrangement joins TRBV27 to TRBJ2-7; D possibly corresponds to TRBD1 (6 bases). The sample consisted of PBMCs. The receptor was derived from a man aged 18-30 years in good health and CMV-seropositive. The CDR3 DNA sequence: TGTGCCAGCAGCACACCGGACAGAGTCCACGACGAGCAGTACTTC. Its protein is CASSTPDRVHDEQYF.